These 8 T cell receptor beta chains were all obtained from the same sample, sequenced in a study of cytomegalovirus exposure and HLA in healthy donors. Amplification used 60 Vbeta primers and 13 Jbeta primers. Produced via immunoSEQ multiplex PCR; TCRdb's table is partial and in-frame only. This repertoire shows around 190,000 clones, approximately 80% found once; its top ten account for about 2.7%. The sequenced material came from PBMCs. The receptors were sampled from a woman in her thirties in good health and CMV-seronegative.

This clone was seen a few times. The V and J genes are TRBV5-1 and TRBJ2-3; D call uncertain. Germline V gene lookup returns CDR1 SGHRS and CDR2 YFSETQ. The CDR3 spans 13 residues. The ends were cut back, 2 bases at V and 4 bases at J, with 8 bases in the middle. In DNA form, the CDR3 reads TGCGCCAGCAGCTTTAGGCTAGCAGATACGCAGTATTTT. It specifies CASSFRLADTQYF. Variable domain in full (rest from reference TRBV5-1 and TRBJ2-3): KAGVTQTPRYLIKTRGQQVTLSCSPISGHRSVSWYQQTPGQGLQFLFEYFSETQRNKGNFPGRFSGRQFSNSRSEMNVSTLELGDSALYLCASSFRLADTQYFGPGTRLTVL.

V and J are TRBV4-2 and TRBJ1-3, with D tentatively TRBD1 (5 bases). This CDR3 has 16 residues. Germline V CDR1 and CDR2: LGHNA, YNFKEQ. V lost 0 bases and J 7 bases, leaving 16 bases between the germline ends. CDR3 amino acids: CASSQDAQVRANTIYF. CDR3 nucleotides: TGTGCCAGCAGCCAAGATGCCCAGGTCAGGGCCAACACCATATATTTT.

This chain links TRBV5-1 with TRBJ2-3, with D perhaps matching TRBD1 (6 bases). The V and J ends lost 4 bases and 3 bases respectively, with 9 bases between them. CDR3 length: 13 amino acids. Germline loops: CDR1 SGHRS, CDR2 YFSETQ. The CDR3 protein is CASSVGATDTQYF. The DNA of the CDR3 is TGCGCCAGCAGCGTGGGGGCGACAGATACGCAGTATTTT.

The gene calls are TRBV2 and TRBJ2-7, with 13 bases identical to TRBD2. Germline assignment: CDR1 SNHLY and CDR2 FYNNEI. The CDR3 length is 15 residues. Trimming cost V 4 bases and J 2 bases; bases outside gene matches: 2. In DNA, the CDR3 is TGTGCCAGCAGTGTGGGACTAGCGGGGACCTACGAGCAGTACTTC. This gives the protein CASSVGLAGTYEQYF. The full variable domain, completed using reference TRBV2 and TRBJ2-7, is EPEVTQTPSHQVTQMGQEVILRCVPISNHLYFYWYRQILGQKVEFLVSFYNNEISEKSEIFDDQFSVERPDGSNFTLKIRSTKLEDSAMYFCASSVGLAGTYEQYFGPGTRLTVT.

The chain carries TRBV9 and TRBJ2-7; 8 bases align to TRBD1. The CDR3 has 13 amino acids. V lost 2 bases to trimming and J lost 6 bases; unmatched junction nucleotides: 4. CDR1 and CDR2 (germline): SGDLS, YYNGEE. The CDR3 sequence: CASSVEGQGEQYF. Here the CDR3 DNA reads TGTGCCAGCAGCGTCGAAGGACAGGGCGAGCAGTACTTC.

The chain employs TRBV2 and TRBJ2-3; D is uncertain. The CDR3 is made up of 15 amino acids. The V and J ends lost 8 bases and 6 bases respectively, with 21 bases between them. Germline V gene sequence: CDR1 SNHLY, CDR2 FYNNEI. In nucleotides, the CDR3 is TGTGCCAGCTCTAAGACGAGACTCACCGATGATACGCAGTATTTT. Translating gives CASSKTRLTDDTQYF.

J is TRBJ2-2 and V is TRBV7-3; no clear D gene. The CDR3 is 13 amino acids. The germline V and J ends were trimmed by 1 base and 9 bases, with 9 bases remaining between them. The germline CDR1 and CDR2 sequences are SGHTA and FQGTGA. The CDR3 protein is CASSLRVSRELFF. The CDR3 coding sequence is TGTGCCAGCAGCTTAAGAGTGAGCCGGGAGCTGTTTTTT.

This clone was observed a few times. The CDR3 region has the DNA TGTGCCTCGAGAAGGACAGGGGCCCACGAGCAGTACTTC. Translated, it gives CASRRTGAHEQYF. This chain connects TRBV27 to TRBJ2-7; 9 bases line up with TRBD1. This CDR3 has 13 amino acids. V lost 11 bases and J lost 5; bases outside the gene matches: 10. Germline assignment: CDR1 MNHEY and CDR2 SMNVEV (reference sequence).